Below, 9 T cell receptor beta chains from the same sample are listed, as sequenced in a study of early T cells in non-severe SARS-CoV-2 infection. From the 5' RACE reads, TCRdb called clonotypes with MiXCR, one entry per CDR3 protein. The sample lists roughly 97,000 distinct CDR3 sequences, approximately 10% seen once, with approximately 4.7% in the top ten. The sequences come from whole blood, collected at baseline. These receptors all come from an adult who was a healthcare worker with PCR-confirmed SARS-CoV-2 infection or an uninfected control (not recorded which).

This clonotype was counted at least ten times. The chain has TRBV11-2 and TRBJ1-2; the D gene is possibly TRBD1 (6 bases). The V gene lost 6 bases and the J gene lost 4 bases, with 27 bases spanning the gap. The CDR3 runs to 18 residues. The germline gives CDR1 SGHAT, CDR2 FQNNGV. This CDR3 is CASRRPGTSSTPLYGYTF. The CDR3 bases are TGTGCCAGCAGGCGTCCCGGGACATCCTCGACTCCACTCTATGGCTACACCTTC.

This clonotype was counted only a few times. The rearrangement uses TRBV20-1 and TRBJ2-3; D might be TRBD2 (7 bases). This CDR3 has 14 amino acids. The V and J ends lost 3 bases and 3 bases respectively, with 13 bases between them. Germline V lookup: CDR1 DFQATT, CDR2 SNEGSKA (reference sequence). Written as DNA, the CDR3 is TGCAGTGCTAGTAGGGGGGGCGGGACAGATACGCAGTATTTT. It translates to CSASRGGGTDTQYF.

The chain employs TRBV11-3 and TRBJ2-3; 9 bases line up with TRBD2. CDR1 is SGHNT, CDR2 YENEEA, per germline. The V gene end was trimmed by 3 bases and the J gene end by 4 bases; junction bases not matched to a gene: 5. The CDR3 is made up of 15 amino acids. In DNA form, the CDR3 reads TGTGCCAGCAGCTTTCGTAGCGGGAGTTCAGATACGCAGTATTTT. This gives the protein CASSFRSGSSDTQYF.

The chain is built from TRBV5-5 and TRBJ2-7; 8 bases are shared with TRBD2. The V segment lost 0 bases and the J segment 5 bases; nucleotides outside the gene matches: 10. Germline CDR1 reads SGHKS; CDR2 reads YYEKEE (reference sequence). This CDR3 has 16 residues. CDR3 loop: CASSLELAGFYHEQYF. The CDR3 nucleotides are TGTGCCAGCAGCTTGGAGCTAGCGGGCTTTTACCACGAGCAGTACTTC. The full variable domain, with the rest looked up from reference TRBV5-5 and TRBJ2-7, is DAGVTQSPTHLIKTRGQQVTLRCSPISGHKSVSWYQQVLGQGPQFIFQYYEKEERGRGNFPDRFSARQFPNYSSELNVNALLLGDSALYLCASSLELAGFYHEQYFGPGTRLTVT.

The CDR3 sequence: CASSLHPMNEQFF. In DNA form, the CDR3 reads TGTGCCAGCAGCCTCCACCCTATGAATGAGCAGTTCTTC. This chain joins TRBV11-2 and TRBJ2-1; unclear D gene. Between the trimmed V and J ends, which lost 5 bases and 7 bases, there was a span of 12 bases. This CDR3 has 13 amino acids. Germline V CDR1 and CDR2: SGHAT, FQNNGV. Variable domain in full (rest from reference TRBV11-2 and TRBJ2-1): EAGVAQSPRYKIIEKRQSVAFWCNPISGHATLYWYQQILGQGPKLLIQFQNNGVVDDSQLPKDRFSAERLKGVDSTLKIQPAKLEDSAVYLCASSLHPMNEQFFGPGTRLTVL.

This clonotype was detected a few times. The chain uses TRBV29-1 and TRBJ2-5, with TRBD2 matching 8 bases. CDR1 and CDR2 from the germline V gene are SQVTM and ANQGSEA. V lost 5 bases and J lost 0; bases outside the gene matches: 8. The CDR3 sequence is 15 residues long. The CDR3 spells CSVNPGGEYQETQYF. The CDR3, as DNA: TGCAGCGTTAATCCGGGAGGGGAGTACCAAGAGACCCAGTACTTC. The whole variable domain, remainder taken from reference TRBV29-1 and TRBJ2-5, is SAVISQKPSRDICQRGTSLTIQCQVDSQVTMMFWYRQQPGQSLTLIATANQGSEATYESGFVIDKFPISRPNLTFSTLTVSNMSPEDSSIYLCSVNPGGEYQETQYFGPGTRLLVL.

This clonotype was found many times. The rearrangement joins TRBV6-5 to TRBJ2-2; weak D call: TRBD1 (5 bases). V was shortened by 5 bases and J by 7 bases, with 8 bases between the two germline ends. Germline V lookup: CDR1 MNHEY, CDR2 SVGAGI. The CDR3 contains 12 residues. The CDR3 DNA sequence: TGTGCCAGCAGTAGACAGAGCGGGGAGCTGTTTTTT. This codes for CASSRQSGELFF.

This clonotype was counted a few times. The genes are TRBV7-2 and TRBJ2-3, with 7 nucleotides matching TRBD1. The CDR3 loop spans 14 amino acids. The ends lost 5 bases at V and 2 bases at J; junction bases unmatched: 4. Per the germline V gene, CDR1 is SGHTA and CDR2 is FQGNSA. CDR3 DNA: TGTGCCAGCAGCCCGGGACAGCCCACAGATACGCAGTATTTT. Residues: CASSPGQPTDTQYF.

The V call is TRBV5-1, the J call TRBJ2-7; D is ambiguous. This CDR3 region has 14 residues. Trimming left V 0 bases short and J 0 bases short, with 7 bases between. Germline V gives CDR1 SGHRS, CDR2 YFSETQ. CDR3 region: CASSLAGHSYEQYF. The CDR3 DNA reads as TGCGCCAGCAGCTTGGCCGGCCACTCCTACGAGCAGTACTTC.